The 29 T cell receptor beta chains listed next were all sequenced from one sample in a study of vaccination and CD4 T cells after COVID-19. For these TCRs, the target antigens are not known. An Oncomine TCR Beta short-read assay was used to sequence the DNA from cultured CD4+ T cells. TCRdb re-analysed the PCR reads in MiXCR, keeping a single row per CDR3 protein. The sample carries 4,000 to 4,500 distinct CDR3 sequences, roughly 20% recorded once. Documented treatment: roughly ten-day PBMC culture with coronavirus spike peptide pools or control peptides (ViraFEST assay). The sequencing used CD4+ T cells from blood, cultured in vitro, collected after SARS-CoV-2 vaccination. The receptors shown here come from a human donor who had recovered from COVID-19.

This clonotype came up many times. This chain connects TRBV20-1 to TRBJ1-6, with D unresolved. This CDR3 has 13 amino acids. The V end lost 0 bases, the J end lost 17 bases, and 17 bases lay between the germline ends. Germline CDR1 and CDR2: DFQATT and SNEGSKA (reference sequence). CDR3 amino acids: CSARDRVLTKVHF. The CDR3 DNA is TGCAGTGCTAGAGATCGCGTTCTGACTAAGGTCCACTTT.

By frequency in the sample, this clonotype is large. V usage is TRBV7-2 and J usage is TRBJ1-5; 8 bases align to TRBD1. The ends lost 2 bases at V and 7 bases at J; junction bases unmatched: 4. The CDR3 runs to 14 residues. In germline, CDR1 is SGHTA, CDR2 FQGNSA. CDR3: CASSLLQGDQPQHF. The CDR3, as DNA: TGTGCCAGCAGCTTACTACAGGGGGACCAGCCCCAGCATTTT.

This clonotype showed up just a few times. V usage is TRBV27 and J usage is TRBJ2-1; D is unclear. Germline V gene lookup returns CDR1 MNHEY and CDR2 SMNVEV (reference sequence). The V gene lost 10 bases and the J gene lost 5 bases, with 15 bases spanning the gap. This CDR3 region has 13 residues. CDR3 in DNA: TGTGCCACCCTTAAACACGGGCACAATGAGCAGTTCTTC. Its protein is CATLKHGHNEQFF.

This sequence joins TRBV1 and TRBJ1-2. TRBV1 is noted as a pseudogene. This CDR3 region has 16 residues. The DNA for the CDR3 is TGCACCAGCAGCCAAAGAGCAGTGAGAATTAACTATGGCTACACCTTC. It is translated as CTSSQRAVRINYGYTF.

The chain uses TRBV10-3 and TRBJ1-2, with 9 nucleotides matching TRBD1. V was clipped by 10 bases and J by 4 bases; unmatched bases: 4. In germline, CDR1 is ENHRY, CDR2 SYGVKD. The CDR3 extends over 12 amino acids. CDR3 bases: TGTGCCAACAGGGGGCCTGGCTATGGCTACACCTTC. The encoded protein is CANRGPGYGYTF.

This clonotype was picked up a small number of times. The chain employs TRBV20-1 and TRBJ1-5, with D possibly matching TRBD1 (5 bases). From germline, CDR1 is DFQATT and CDR2 SNEGSKA (reference sequence). Trimming took 0 bases from V and 6 from J, leaving 12 bases between them. This CDR3 comprises 14 residues. Written as DNA, the CDR3 is TGCAGTGCTAGAGATCTGGGAGGGGTTCAGCCCCAGCATTTT. This codes for CSARDLGGVQPQHF.

By its share, this clonotype is medium-sized. This chain joins TRBV7-2 and TRBJ2-7, with 8 nucleotides matching TRBD2. Germline-derived CDR1 and CDR2 are SGHTA and FQGNSA. Losses at the gene ends were 2 bases for V and 6 bases for J; bases not matched to a gene: 15. The CDR3 has 17 amino acids. In DNA form, the CDR3 reads TGTGCCAGCAGCTTATATGGGACTAGAGTCACGGGTCTCGAGCAGTACTTC. The encoded protein is CASSLYGTRVTGLEQYF.

This clonotype counts as medium-sized. The rearrangement joins TRBV20-1 to TRBJ2-5; 8 nucleotides agree with TRBD1. This CDR3 has 15 residues. Losses at the gene ends were 3 bases for V and 2 bases for J; bases not matched to a gene: 8. Germline loops: CDR1 DFQATT, CDR2 SNEGSKA (reference sequence). The CDR3 nucleotides read TGCAGTGCTAGTGAATCCAGGGGGCAGCAAGAGACCCAGTACTTC. This gives the protein CSASESRGQQETQYF.

This clonotype was seen a handful of times. The chain is built from TRBV28 and TRBJ1-6, with D perhaps TRBD1 (5 bases). Trimming took off 7 bases at V and 6 bases at J, with 19 bases between the two ends. Germline-derived CDR1 and CDR2 are MDHEN and SYDVKM. This CDR3 has 16 residues. This chain's CDR3 is CASTQSGRAFNSPLHF. DNA of the CDR3: TGTGCCAGCACCCAATCGGGCAGGGCCTTTAATTCACCCCTCCACTTT.

The V gene is TRBV30, the J gene TRBJ1-6; D unclear. The CDR3 consists of 15 residues. Germline values: CDR1 GTSNPN, CDR2 SVGIG (reference sequence). The V end was cut by 4 bases, the J end by 8 bases, with 18 bases between. This chain's CDR3 is CAWTGRTLGDSPLHF. For the CDR3, the DNA is TGTGCCTGGACGGGCCGGACCTTGGGTGATTCACCCCTCCACTTT.

This clonotype was detected only a few times. The junction shows a germline mismatch at one end, possibly a read error. The rearrangement uses TRBV4-1 and TRBJ2-6; D gene uncertain. CDR1 and CDR2 (germline): MGHRA, YSYEKL. The CDR3 is made up of 16 amino acids. Here the CDR3 reads CASSQEMLTGANVLTF. CDR3 DNA sequence: TGTGCCAGCAGCCAAGAGATGTTAACTGGGGCCAACGTCCTGACTTTC.

The rearrangement joins TRBV6-1 to TRBJ1-1, with 9 bases identical to TRBD1. Trimming removed 4 bases from V and 6 bases from J; junction bases left unmatched: 6. CDR1 and CDR2 (germline): MNHNS, SASEGT. The CDR3 extends over 14 amino acids. CDR3 residues: CASSATGGRAEAFF. The CDR3 bases are TGTGCCAGCAGTGCAACAGGGGGCCGGGCTGAAGCTTTCTTT.

This clonotype was seen a few times. The chain recombines TRBV6-1 with TRBJ1-2; 7 nucleotides agree with TRBD1. The germline V gene encodes CDR1 MNHNS and CDR2 SASEGT. Germline trimming cut 7 bases from V and 6 bases from J; bases unmatched to any gene: 17. There are 16 residues in the CDR3. The CDR3 protein is CASNYRAGGFDHGYTF. CDR3 DNA sequence: TGTGCCAGCAACTACAGGGCAGGGGGATTTGATCATGGCTACACCTTC.

The chain uses TRBV15 and TRBJ2-4; the D call may be TRBD1 or TRBD2 (6 bases each). The germline V and J ends were trimmed by 0 bases and 9 bases, with 15 bases remaining between them. The CDR3 has 15 amino acids. Germline CDR1 and CDR2: LNHNV and YYDKDF (reference sequence). In nucleotides, the CDR3 is TGTGCCACCAGCAGAGATCTGGGGGGCCTGGTCATTCAGTACTTC. Encoded protein: CATSRDLGGLVIQYF.

V and J are TRBV28 and TRBJ1-2; 9 bases are a match to TRBD1. Germline-derived CDR1 and CDR2 are MDHEN and SYDVKM. Trimming at V came to 6 bases and at J to 5 bases, leaving 7 bases not matched to a gene. The CDR3 is 14 residues long. In DNA, the CDR3 is TGTGCCAGCAGACCCGGGACAGGGTATTATGGCTACACCTTC. Translation gives CASRPGTGYYGYTF.

This chain joins TRBV28 and TRBJ1-2, with D unclear. V lost 5 bases and J lost 4, with 17 bases in between. The CDR3 runs to 15 residues. Germline CDR1 is MDHEN and CDR2 is SYDVKM. The CDR3 sequence: CASSREWERCYGYTF. Here the CDR3 DNA reads TGTGCCAGCAGTCGAGAGTGGGAGAGGTGCTATGGCTACACCTTC.

In this sample, this clonotype turned up a few times. The chain links TRBV6-2 or TRBV6-3 to TRBJ2-1; tentative D call: TRBD1 (5 bases). V lost 6 bases and J 3 bases, leaving 15 bases between the germline ends. Germline CDR1 is MNHEY and CDR2 is SVGEGT. CDR3 length equals 15 residues. In nucleotides, the CDR3 is TGTGCCAGCAGCCCTCACGCAGGGTACTACAATGAGCAGTTCTTC. Translation: CASSPHAGYYNEQFF.

This clonotype is medium-sized. The rearrangement uses TRBV6-1 and TRBJ1-2, with a weak D call TRBD1 (5 bases). Trimming stripped 8 bases from V and 6 bases from J, with 10 bases between. The CDR3 sequence is 11 residues long. Germline assignment: CDR1 MNHNS and CDR2 SASEGT. CDR3 bases: TGTGCCAGCGGGGCAGGGAATGGCTACACCTTC. Translated, it gives CASGAGNGYTF.

The J gene is TRBJ1-1, the V gene TRBV27; the match to TRBD1 covers 8 bases. With 5 bases clipped from V and 1 base from J, the junction kept 6 bases outside the gene matches. The CDR3 spans 15 residues. Looked up from germline, CDR1 is MNHEY and CDR2 is SMNVEV (reference sequence). The CDR3 nucleotides read TGTGCCAGCAGTCCCCGGACAGGGCCGAACACTGAAGCTTTCTTT. Its translation is CASSPRTGPNTEAFF.

This clonotype was recorded a few times. V usage is TRBV7-9 and J usage is TRBJ2-2; D is uncertain. Germline V gives CDR1 SEHNR, CDR2 FQNEAQ (reference sequence). Deletions cut 3 bases from V and 1 base from J, with 6 bases between. The CDR3 consists of 14 residues. CDR3 sequence: CASSLRQNTGELFF. The CDR3 nucleotides are TGTGCCAGCAGCTTGAGACAGAACACCGGGGAGCTGTTTTTT.

This clonotype was picked up a small number of times. This chain connects TRBV11-3 to TRBJ1-5; D is undetermined. Germline V gene lookup returns CDR1 SGHNT and CDR2 YENEEA. The ends were cut back, 5 bases at V and 0 bases at J, with 14 bases in the middle. The CDR3 contains 16 residues. The CDR3 DNA follows: TGTGCCAGCAGCCCCCAACGTAGATCTAGCAATCAGCCCCAGCATTTT. It yields the protein CASSPQRRSSNQPQHF.

This clonotype was counted only a few times. This chain joins TRBV29-1 and TRBJ2-7; 10 bases are shared with TRBD1. V lost 6 bases and J lost 7; bases outside the gene matches: 3. The CDR3 totals 11 residues. CDR1 SQVTM and CDR2 ANQGSEA come from the germline V gene. This CDR3 reads CSVRTGGEQYF. DNA for the CDR3: TGCAGCGTAAGGACAGGGGGGGAGCAGTACTTC.

This clonotype has a handful of counts. V gene TRBV6-2 or TRBV6-3 combines with J gene TRBJ2-7, with 8 bases lining up with TRBD1. The trim removed 2 bases at V and 3 bases at J, leaving 6 bases unmatched. Looked up from germline, CDR1 is MNHEY and CDR2 is SVGEGT. The CDR3 totals 15 residues. The CDR3 reads CASSYEGTGHYEQYF. The CDR3 nucleotides are TGTGCCAGCAGTTACGAAGGGACAGGACACTACGAGCAGTACTTC.

Remarks on this clonotype: This may be a read error, as it is one base from a much larger clone. This chain links TRBV7-2 with TRBJ1-2; 7 bases align to TRBD1. CDR1 is SGHTA, CDR2 FQGNSA, per germline. The CDR3 is 14 residues long. DNA for the CDR3: TGTGCCAGCAGCTCATGGACAGGCAACTATGGCTACATCTTC. Amino acids: CASSSWTGNYGYIF. Variable domain in full (rest from reference TRBV7-2 and TRBJ1-2): GAGVSQSPSNKVTEKGKDVELRCDPISGHTALYWYRQSLGQGLEFLIYFQGNSAPDKSGLPSDRFSAERTGGSVSTLTIQRTQQEDSAVYLCASSSWTGNYGYIFGSGTRLTVV.

This clonotype is categorized as medium-sized. The V and J genes are TRBV6-5 and TRBJ1-2, with D unclear. Germline values: CDR1 MNHEY, CDR2 SVGAGI. Trimming removed 2 bases at V and 2 bases at J, with 6 bases between. The CDR3 is 13 residues long. The DNA for the CDR3 is TGTGCCAGCAGTTACCTTCAGAACTATGGCTACACCTTC. It specifies CASSYLQNYGYTF.

This chain uses TRBV14 with TRBJ2-5, with D tentatively TRBD1 (5 bases). This CDR3 region has 16 residues. Trimming pared 0 bases from V and 1 base from J, leaving 12 bases between. Germline assignment: CDR1 SGHDN and CDR2 FVKESK. The chain's CDR3 is CASSQDGQGFQETQYF. The CDR3 DNA reads TGTGCCAGCAGCCAAGATGGGCAGGGCTTCCAAGAGACCCAGTACTTC.

This clonotype showed up just a few times. V usage is TRBV4-1 and J usage is TRBJ2-7, with 8 nucleotides matching TRBD1. V shed 1 base, J shed 3 bases, and the junction held 5 bases outside the gene matches. The CDR3 contains 15 residues. In germline, CDR1 is MGHRA, CDR2 YSYEKL. DNA of the CDR3: TGCGCCAGCAGCCAAGGGGACAGGCTTTACTACGAGCAGTACTTC. It specifies CASSQGDRLYYEQYF.

This chain uses TRBV10-3 with TRBJ1-2; D might be TRBD1 (5 bases). Germline CDR1 and CDR2: ENHRY and SYGVKD. V lost 6 bases and J 1 base, leaving 18 bases between the germline ends. This CDR3 spans 16 amino acids. The CDR3 DNA follows: TGTGCCATCAGCCTCCAAGGGACCGAGCATAACTATGGCTACACCTTC. It encodes CAISLQGTEHNYGYTF.

This clonotype is labeled as medium-sized. This chain uses TRBV10-3 with TRBJ2-5, with D tentatively TRBD2 (7 bases). The CDR3 totals 14 residues. The germline CDR1 and CDR2 sequences are ENHRY and SYGVKD. V lost 4 bases and J 4 bases, leaving 13 bases between the germline ends. CDR3 in amino acids: CAISGGGGGETQYF. The CDR3 bases are TGTGCCATCAGTGGCGGGGGCGGGGGAGAGACCCAGTACTTC.